This entry lists 11 T cell receptor beta chains sequenced from one sample in a study of blood T cell repertoires in COVID-19. Method: immunoSEQ multiplex PCR; TCRdb's copy keeps in-frame clones and lacks some. The table records roughly 31,000 clones, less than 90% of them present only once. Sequencing was carried out using peripheral blood. The receptors were gathered from a human donor with active COVID-19. The donor label of this sample is uncertain.

The chain employs TRBV4-2 and TRBJ1-5, with TRBD1 identical over 8 bases. V dropped 3 bases and J dropped 3; count of bases not matched to a gene: 4. The V gene's germline CDR1 is LGHNA and CDR2 YNFKEQ. The CDR3 consists of 15 residues. The CDR3 is CASSHLDRDNQPQHF. CDR3 bases: TGTGCCAGCAGCCACTTGGACAGGGACAATCAGCCCCAGCATTTT.

The chain recombines TRBV11-3 with TRBJ1-1; 8 bases fit TRBD1. Looked up from germline, CDR1 is SGHNT and CDR2 is YENEEA. Unmatched junction bases numbered 8, after V lost 0 bases and J lost 5 bases. This CDR3 is built from 16 residues. CDR3 protein: CASSLELGQGGTEAFF. The CDR3 coding sequence is TGTGCCAGCAGCTTAGAACTTGGACAGGGAGGAACTGAAGCTTTCTTT. The entire variable domain, with the rest obtained from reference TRBV11-3 and TRBJ1-1, is as follows: EAGVVQSPRYKIIEKKQPVAFWCNPISGHNTLYWYLQNLGQGPELLIRYENEEAVDDSQLPKDRFSAERLKGVDSTLKIQPAELGDSAVYLCASSLELGQGGTEAFFGQGTRLTVV.

The CDR3 here is CASSFKLTTDTQYF. The CDR3 region has the DNA TGTGCCAGCAGCTTCAAGCTCACCACAGATACGCAGTATTTT. The genes are TRBV7-9 and TRBJ2-3; the D is unclear. CDR1 and CDR2 (germline): SEHNR, FQNEAQ (reference sequence). There are 14 residues in the CDR3. The V end lost 3 bases, the J end lost 2 bases, and 9 bases lay between the germline ends.

The chain is built from TRBV6-5 and TRBJ2-5; TRBD1 is a possible D gene (5 bases). CDR3 length equals 12 residues. The ends were cut back, 10 bases at V and 3 bases at J, with 12 bases in the middle. CDR1 MNHEY and CDR2 SVGAGI come from the germline V gene. CDR3 residues: CAIGAAEETQYF. Written as DNA, the CDR3 is TGTGCCATAGGGGCCGCTGAAGAGACCCAGTACTTC.

V and J are TRBV4-3 and TRBJ2-1, with TRBD2 matching over 9 bases. CDR1 is LGHNA, CDR2 YSLEER, per germline. With V trimmed by 1 base and J by 1 base, 2 bases remained unmatched. This CDR3 region has 16 residues. The CDR3 spells CASSQALAGSYNEQFF. The CDR3 DNA reads as TGCGCCAGCAGCCAAGCCCTAGCGGGGTCCTACAATGAGCAGTTCTTC.

The chain is built from TRBV28 and TRBJ2-7, with D unclear. V gave up 5 bases and J gave up 3 bases, with 2 bases separating them. The CDR3 is 10 residues long. In germline, CDR1 is MDHEN, CDR2 SYDVKM. The CDR3: CASSHYEQYF. CDR3 sequence (DNA): TGTGCCAGCAGTCACTACGAGCAGTACTTC.

The chain employs TRBV6-5 and TRBJ1-4; D not certain. This CDR3 is built from 16 residues. V lost 0 bases and J lost 5, with 13 bases in between. Germline CDR1 and CDR2: MNHEY and SVGAGI. CDR3 sequence: CASSYSTGSRNEKLFF. CDR3 DNA sequence: TGTGCCAGCAGTTACTCGACTGGCTCCCGAAATGAAAAACTGTTTTTT.

The chain links TRBV9 to TRBJ1-6; 9 bases line up with TRBD1. J lost 0 bases, V lost 3 bases, and 4 bases had no gene match. This CDR3 has 17 amino acids. CDR1 and CDR2 from the germline V gene are SGDLS and YYNGEE. The CDR3: CASSEGTGSSYNSPLHF. Written as DNA, the CDR3 is TGTGCCAGCAGCGAGGGGACAGGGAGCTCCTATAATTCACCCCTCCACTTT.

The chain joins TRBV15 to TRBJ2-3, with unresolved D. The germline CDR1 and CDR2 sequences are LNHNV and YYDKDF (reference sequence). V lost 2 bases and J lost 0, with 9 bases in between. The CDR3 is 15 residues long. This CDR3 is CATSRNPRSTDTQYF. The CDR3 DNA follows: TGTGCCACCAGCAGAAATCCCAGGAGCACAGATACGCAGTATTTT.

This chain connects TRBV28 to TRBJ2-2, with 9 nucleotides matching TRBD1. Germline CDR1 MDHEN, CDR2 SYDVKM. With 6 bases clipped from V and 4 bases from J, the junction kept 9 bases outside the gene matches. The CDR3 covers 16 residues. The CDR3 spells CASRQTGTGSTGELFF. The CDR3 DNA sequence: TGTGCCAGCAGACAAACCGGGACAGGGTCCACCGGGGAGCTGTTTTTT.

The chain uses TRBV2 and TRBJ1-3, with D uncertain. CDR1 SNHLY and CDR2 FYNNEI come from the germline V gene. This CDR3 has 16 residues. Trimming took 1 base from V and 3 from J, leaving 13 bases between them. CDR3 coding DNA: TGTGCCAGCAGTGAAGAGGCGGGGTTTAATGGAAACACCATATATTTT. Amino acid sequence: CASSEEAGFNGNTIYF.